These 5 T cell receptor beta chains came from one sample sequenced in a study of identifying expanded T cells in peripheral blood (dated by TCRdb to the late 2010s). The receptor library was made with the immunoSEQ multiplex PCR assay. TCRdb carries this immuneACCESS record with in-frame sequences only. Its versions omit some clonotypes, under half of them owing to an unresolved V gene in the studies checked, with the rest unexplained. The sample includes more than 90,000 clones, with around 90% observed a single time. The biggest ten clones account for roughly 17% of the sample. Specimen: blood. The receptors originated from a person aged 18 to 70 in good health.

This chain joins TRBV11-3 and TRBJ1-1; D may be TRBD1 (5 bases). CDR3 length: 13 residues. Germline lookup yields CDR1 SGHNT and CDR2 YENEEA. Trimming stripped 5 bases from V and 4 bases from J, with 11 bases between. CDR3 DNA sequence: TGTGCCAGCAGCCGAGGGGAGGGCACTGAAGCTTTCTTT. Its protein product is CASSRGEGTEAFF.

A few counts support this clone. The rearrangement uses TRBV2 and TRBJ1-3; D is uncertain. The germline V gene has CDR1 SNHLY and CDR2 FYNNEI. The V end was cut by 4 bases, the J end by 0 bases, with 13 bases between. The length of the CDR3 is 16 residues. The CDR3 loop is CASSALPVPSGNTIYF. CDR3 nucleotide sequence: TGTGCCAGCAGTGCGCTGCCTGTCCCCTCTGGAAACACCATATATTTT.

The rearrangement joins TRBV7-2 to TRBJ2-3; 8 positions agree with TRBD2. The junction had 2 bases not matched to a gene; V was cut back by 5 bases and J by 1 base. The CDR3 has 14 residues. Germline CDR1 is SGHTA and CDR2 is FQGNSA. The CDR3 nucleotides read TGTGCCAGCAGCGTTAGCGGGGGCACAGATACGCAGTATTTT. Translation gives CASSVSGGTDTQYF.

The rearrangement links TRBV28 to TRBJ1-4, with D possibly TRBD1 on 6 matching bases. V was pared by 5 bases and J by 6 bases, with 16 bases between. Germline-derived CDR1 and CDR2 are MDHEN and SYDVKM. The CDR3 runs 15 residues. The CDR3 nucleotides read TGTGCCAGCAGTGTGACAGGTGTCGGGGATGAAAAACTGTTTTTT. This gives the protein CASSVTGVGDEKLFF.

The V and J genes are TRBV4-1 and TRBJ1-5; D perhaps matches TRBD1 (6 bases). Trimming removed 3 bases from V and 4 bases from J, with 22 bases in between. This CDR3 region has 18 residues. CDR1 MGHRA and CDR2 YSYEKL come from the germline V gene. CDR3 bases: TGCGCCAGCAGCCACTTTGGGGGGGGGCACTTCGGGAATCAGCCCCAGCATTTT. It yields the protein CASSHFGGGHFGNQPQHF.